This T cell receptor beta chain was found in a study of shared clonotypes between healthy human individuals. Sequencing was performed with immunoSEQ multiplex PCR; in TCRdb, only in-frame clones are kept and a portion is missing. The table lists about 380,000 clones, about 96% of them singletons. Study conclusions and caveats: Among donors, sharing of clonotypes was expected to be affected by sequencing depth.

A remark on this clone: As yet, its antigen is unknown.

Germline V gives CDR1 SEHNR, CDR2 FQNEAQ (reference sequence). Trimming removed 2 bases from V and 0 bases from J, with 11 bases in between. The length of the CDR3 is 16 residues. The chain carries TRBV7-9 and TRBJ2-4, with D tentatively TRBD2 (5 bases). The receptor comes from a man aged 25 to 40 in good health. The sequenced sample was memory CD8+ T cells sorted from blood. As to subset: CD45RO+ cells pooled with CCR7-negative TemRA cells. The CDR3 is CASSLWQRAAKNIQYF. The CDR3, as DNA: TGTGCCAGCAGCTTATGGCAGAGGGCAGCCAAAAACATTCAGTACTTC.